This entry is about one T cell receptor (beta chain). V was shortened by 5 bases and J by 7 bases, with 15 bases between the two germline ends. The CDR3 is made up of 14 amino acids. Germline lookup yields CDR1 MNHEY and CDR2 SMNVEV (reference sequence). Measured with immunoSEQ multiplex PCR; TCRdb has only the in-frame clones, and not every one. The repertoire holds under 80,000 clones, with more than 90% as singletons. This sample stems from a study of T cell changes during pregnancy in multiple sclerosis. This specimen consisted of peripheral blood, obtained after pregnancy. The chain is built from TRBV27 and TRBJ2-1; maybe TRBD2 (6 bases). The source is a female donor in good health, enrolled as a control in a pregnancy study. This CDR3 reads CASSPPYGGNEQFF. The CDR3 DNA reads as TGTGCCAGCAGTCCCCCCTACGGGGGTAATGAGCAGTTCTTC.